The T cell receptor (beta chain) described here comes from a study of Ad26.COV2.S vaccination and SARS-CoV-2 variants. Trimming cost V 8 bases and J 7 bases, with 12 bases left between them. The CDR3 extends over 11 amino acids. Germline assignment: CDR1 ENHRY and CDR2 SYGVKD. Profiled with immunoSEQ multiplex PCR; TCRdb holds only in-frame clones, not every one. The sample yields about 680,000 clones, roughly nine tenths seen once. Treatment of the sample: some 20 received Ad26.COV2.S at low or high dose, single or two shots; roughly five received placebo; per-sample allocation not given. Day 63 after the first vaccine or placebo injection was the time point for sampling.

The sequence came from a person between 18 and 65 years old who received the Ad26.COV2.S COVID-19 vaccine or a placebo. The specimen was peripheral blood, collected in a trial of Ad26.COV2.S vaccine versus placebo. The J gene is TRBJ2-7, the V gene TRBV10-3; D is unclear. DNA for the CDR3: TGTGCCATCGCTGCGCAGCTGGAGCAGTACTTC. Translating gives CAIAAQLEQYF.